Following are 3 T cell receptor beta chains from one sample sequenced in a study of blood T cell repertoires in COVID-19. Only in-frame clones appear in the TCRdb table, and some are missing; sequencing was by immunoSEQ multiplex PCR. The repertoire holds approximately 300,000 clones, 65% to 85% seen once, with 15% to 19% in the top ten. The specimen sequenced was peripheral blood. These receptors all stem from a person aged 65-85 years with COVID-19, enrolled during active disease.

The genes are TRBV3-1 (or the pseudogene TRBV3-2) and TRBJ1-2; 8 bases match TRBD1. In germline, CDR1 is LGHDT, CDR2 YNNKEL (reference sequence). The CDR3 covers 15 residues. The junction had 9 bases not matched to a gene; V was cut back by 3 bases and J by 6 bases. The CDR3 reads CASSQMTTGVDGYTF. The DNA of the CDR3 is TGTGCCAGCAGCCAGATGACGACAGGGGTTGATGGCTACACCTTC.

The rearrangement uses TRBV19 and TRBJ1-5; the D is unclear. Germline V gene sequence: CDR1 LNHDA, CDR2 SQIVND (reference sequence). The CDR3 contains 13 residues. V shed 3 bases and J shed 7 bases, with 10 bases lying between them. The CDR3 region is CASSIREYQPQHF. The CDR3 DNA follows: TGTGCCAGTAGTATCCGGGAATACCAGCCCCAGCATTTT. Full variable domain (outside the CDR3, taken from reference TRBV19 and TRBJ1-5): DGGITQSPKYLFRKEGQNVTLSCEQNLNHDAMYWYRQDPGQGLRLIYYSQIVNDFQKGDIAEGYSVSREKKESFPLTVTSAQKNPTAFYLCASSIREYQPQHFGDGTRLSIL.

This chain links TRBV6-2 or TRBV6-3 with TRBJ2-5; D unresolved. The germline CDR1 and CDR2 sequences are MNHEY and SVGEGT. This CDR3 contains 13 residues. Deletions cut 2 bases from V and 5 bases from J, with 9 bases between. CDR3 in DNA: TGTGCCAGCAGTTACAGAGAGAGGGAGACCCAGTACTTC. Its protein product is CASSYRERETQYF.